This TCR beta chain was documented in a study of sequential checkpoint blockade in melanoma. Study background: Patients were randomized 1:1 to nivolumab-then-ipilimumab or ipilimumab-then-nivolumab first-line. Both treatment sequences were followed by maintenance nivolumab.

Per the germline V gene, CDR1 is SGDLS and CDR2 is YYNGEE. The CDR3 consists of 18 residues. Trimming removed 3 bases from V and 4 bases from J; junction bases left unmatched: 9. TCRdb's copy holds only in-frame clones and misses some; the assay was immunoSEQ multiplex PCR. The table records more than 20,000 clones, around 80% of them present only once. Noted treatment: randomized to nivolumab then ipilimumab (arm A) or the reverse (arm B). DNA-damaging chemotherapy had not been given to any patient beforehand. Sorted cells were live CD3+CD8+, lacking CD19 and CD56, from PBMCs. This sample comprised CD8+ T cells sorted from blood (inferred from file names), obtained from a patient given nivolumab and ipilimumab in sequence. The TCR originated in a human donor with melanoma. This chain connects TRBV9 to TRBJ2-3; 15 positions agree with TRBD2. DNA of the CDR3: TGTGCCAGCAGCGCCCAGACCGGGACTAGCGGGAGGCCAGATACGCAGTATTTT. Encoded protein: CASSAQTGTSGRPDTQYF.